These 22 T cell receptor beta chains originate from one sample sequenced in a study of T cell responses to AZD1222 COVID-19 vaccine. Assay: immunoSEQ multiplex PCR; the TCRdb copy retains only in-frame clones and omits some. The sample consists of about 260,000 clones, approximately 95% of them appearing once. Source: peripheral blood, taken on day 0 of AZD1222 vaccination. The receptors come from an adult in good health.

The V gene is TRBV27, the J gene TRBJ1-5; 10 nucleotides agree with TRBD1. V was clipped by 4 bases and J by 2 bases; unmatched bases: 2. Germline CDR1 is MNHEY and CDR2 is SMNVEV (reference sequence). This CDR3 has 15 residues. CDR3 region: CASSSGTGGNQPQHF. The DNA for the CDR3 is TGTGCCAGCAGTTCCGGGACAGGGGGCAATCAGCCCCAGCATTTT.

The chain links TRBV15 to TRBJ2-7; possibly TRBD2 for D (5 bases). The CDR3 length is 15 residues. The V and J ends lost 0 bases and 6 bases respectively, with 15 bases between them. Germline lookup yields CDR1 LNHNV and CDR2 YYDKDF (reference sequence). Here the CDR3 reads CATSREEWTAGEQYF. The CDR3 DNA is TGTGCCACCAGCAGAGAGGAGTGGACTGCGGGCGAGCAGTACTTC.

The rearrangement links TRBV5-1 to TRBJ2-1; no definite D call. The CDR3 consists of 13 residues. Trimming removed 0 bases from V and 8 bases from J, with 9 bases in between. Germline V gives CDR1 SGHRS, CDR2 YFSETQ. The DNA for the CDR3 is TGCGCCAGCAGCTTGGGGATACTATATGAGCAGTTCTTC. Translated: CASSLGILYEQFF. Supplemented by reference TRBV5-1 and TRBJ2-1, the full variable domain reads KAGVTQTPRYLIKTRGQQVTLSCSPISGHRSVSWYQQTPGQGLQFLFEYFSETQRNKGNFPGRFSGRQFSNSRSEMNVSTLELGDSALYLCASSLGILYEQFFGPGTRLTVL.

The V and J genes are TRBV18 and TRBJ2-7; 11 bases fit TRBD2. The CDR3 runs to 17 residues. The trim removed 5 bases at V and 2 bases at J, leaving 11 bases unmatched. Looked up from germline, CDR1 is KGHSH and CDR2 is LQKENI. The CDR3 here is CASSATLAGAGPYEQYF. CDR3 sequence (DNA): TGTGCCAGCTCAGCTACACTAGCGGGGGCGGGCCCCTACGAGCAGTACTTC.

The chain has TRBV28 and TRBJ2-3; 8 nucleotides align to TRBD2. The CDR3 extends over 15 amino acids. Germline assignment: CDR1 MDHEN and CDR2 SYDVKM. V was clipped by 5 bases and J by 3 bases; unmatched bases: 7. CDR3 sequence (DNA): TGTGCCAGCAGTCTTGGAGCGGGAGCTACAGATACGCAGTATTTT. Its translation: CASSLGAGATDTQYF.

The CDR3 sequence is CASSLRVDYGYTF. The CDR3 DNA is TGTGCCAGCAGTCTTAGGGTAGACTATGGCTACACCTTC. This chain links TRBV6-5 with TRBJ1-2; unclear D gene. The germline CDR1 and CDR2 sequences are MNHEY and SVGAGI. The CDR3 runs 13 residues. Trimming removed 5 bases from V and 3 bases from J, with 10 bases in between.

The gene calls are TRBV5-3 and TRBJ2-1; 10 nucleotides agree with TRBD2. TRBV5-3 falls under the ORF class, with uncertain function. Trimming at V came to 1 base and at J to 4 bases, leaving 5 bases not matched to a gene. The CDR3 has 16 residues. The CDR3 reads CARSLILAGTYNEQFF. CDR3 DNA: TGTGCCAGAAGCTTGATACTAGCGGGGACTTACAATGAGCAGTTCTTC.

This sequence joins TRBV3-1 (or the pseudogene TRBV3-2) and TRBJ1-4, with D perhaps TRBD1 (6 bases). Between the trimmed V and J ends, which lost 4 bases and 2 bases, there was a span of 11 bases. CDR1 LGHDT and CDR2 YNNKEL come from the germline V gene (reference sequence). This CDR3 contains 15 residues. Written as DNA, the CDR3 is TGTGCCAGCAGCCCTTCGGACAGCACTAATGAAAAACTGTTTTTT. Translated, it gives CASSPSDSTNEKLFF.

The chain combines TRBV7-2 with TRBJ1-1; 8 positions agree with TRBD1. Germline assignment: CDR1 SGHTA and CDR2 FQGNSA. Unmatched junction bases numbered 5, after V lost 5 bases and J lost 0 bases. CDR3 length: 15 amino acids. The CDR3 sequence is CASSPQTGVNTEAFF. CDR3 nucleotide sequence: TGTGCCAGCAGCCCACAGACAGGGGTGAACACTGAAGCTTTCTTT. The entire variable domain, with the rest obtained from reference TRBV7-2 and TRBJ1-1, is as follows: GAGVSQSPSNKVTEKGKDVELRCDPISGHTALYWYRQSLGQGLEFLIYFQGNSAPDKSGLPSDRFSAERTGGSVSTLTIQRTQQEDSAVYLCASSPQTGVNTEAFFGQGTRLTVV.

The rearrangement uses TRBV6-6 and TRBJ1-5; D is ambiguous. Germline assignment: CDR1 MNHNY and CDR2 SVGAGI (reference sequence). V was cut by 6 bases and J by 10 bases, with 25 bases left in between. This CDR3 region has 16 residues. CDR3: CASRSSSRGGDRPQHF. CDR3 DNA sequence: TGTGCCAGCAGATCCTCTTCACGGGGTGGGGATCGCCCCCAGCATTTT.

This chain links TRBV9 with TRBJ2-7; no definite D call. The ends were cut back, 0 bases at V and 2 bases at J, with 12 bases in the middle. CDR1 SGDLS and CDR2 YYNGEE come from the germline V gene. The CDR3 runs 15 residues. The CDR3 reads CASSVETVGAYEQYF. The CDR3 region has the DNA TGTGCCAGCAGCGTAGAAACAGTTGGCGCCTACGAGCAGTACTTC.

This clone was picked up a small number of times. The chain is built from TRBV12-3 or TRBV12-4 and TRBJ1-2; 7 bases fit TRBD1. Trimming cost V 5 bases and J 4 bases; bases outside gene matches: 4. The CDR3 spans 13 residues. The CDR3 region is CASSQGQFYGYTF. The CDR3, as DNA: TGTGCCAGCAGTCAGGGACAGTTCTATGGCTACACCTTC.

The genes are TRBV11-2 and TRBJ1-1; possibly TRBD1 for D (5 bases). CDR3 length: 14 amino acids. In germline, CDR1 is SGHAT, CDR2 FQNNGV. Trimming cost V 6 bases and J 8 bases, with 19 bases left between them. As DNA, the CDR3 is TGTGCCAGCAGAATCTTCTTGCGGGGGGGAGAAGCTTTCTTT. As protein: CASRIFLRGGEAFF. The full variable domain, its missing parts supplied by reference TRBV11-2 and TRBJ1-1, is EAGVAQSPRYKIIEKRQSVAFWCNPISGHATLYWYQQILGQGPKLLIQFQNNGVVDDSQLPKDRFSAERLKGVDSTLKIQPAKLEDSAVYLCASRIFLRGGEAFFGQGTRLTVV.

V gene TRBV27 combines with J gene TRBJ2-1; TRBD2 matches 7 bases. The V and J ends lost 5 bases and 14 bases, in that order; junction bases with no gene match: 12. The V gene's germline CDR1 is MNHEY and CDR2 SMNVEV (reference sequence). The length of the CDR3 is 13 residues. CDR3 sequence (DNA): TGTGCCAGCAGTCCCCTAGGGAGGGGACCGGAGTTCTTC. Its translation: CASSPLGRGPEFF.

The chain employs TRBV6-6 and TRBJ1-1; tentative D call: TRBD1 (5 bases). CDR1 and CDR2 from the germline V gene are MNHNY and SVGAGI (reference sequence). Between the trimmed V and J ends, which lost 10 bases and 5 bases, there was a span of 17 bases. The CDR3 totals 13 residues. The DNA of the CDR3 is TGTGCCACCTCGTCGGGGGGTTCGACTGAAGCTTTCTTT. It codes for CATSSGGSTEAFF.

The rearrangement links TRBV24-1 to TRBJ2-7; a weak D match, TRBD1 (5 bases). The germline V gene encodes CDR1 KGHDR and CDR2 SFDVKD. The CDR3 runs to 12 residues. Trimming left V 4 bases short and J 4 bases short, with 7 bases between. The CDR3, as DNA: TGTGCCACCAGTGAGGGGCGATACGAGCAGTACTTC. Translating gives CATSEGRYEQYF.

This chain links TRBV27 with TRBJ2-7; 7 bases agree with TRBD2. The junction had 11 bases not matched to a gene; V was cut back by 3 bases and J by 3 bases. The CDR3 spans 16 residues. The germline CDR1 and CDR2 sequences are MNHEY and SMNVEV (reference sequence). CDR3 sequence reads: CASSFSRSGTIYEQYF. The CDR3 nucleotides are TGTGCCAGCAGTTTCTCCAGGAGCGGGACTATCTACGAGCAGTACTTC.

The rearrangement uses TRBV7-2 and TRBJ1-5, with TRBD1 as a possible D gene (5 bases). This CDR3 contains 15 residues. The V end was cut by 3 bases, the J end by 4 bases, with 13 bases between. Germline V gives CDR1 SGHTA, CDR2 FQGNSA. The CDR3 sequence is CASSLVTGANQPQHF. The CDR3, as DNA: TGTGCCAGCAGCTTGGTTACAGGAGCTAATCAGCCCCAGCATTTT.

CDR3 loop: CASSPLGLSRSSYEQYF. DNA of the CDR3: TGTGCCAGCAGTCCGCTGGGGCTATCGAGGAGCTCCTACGAGCAGTACTTC. V and J are TRBV27 and TRBJ2-7; D is perhaps TRBD1 (5 bases). Per germline, CDR1 MNHEY and CDR2 SMNVEV (reference sequence). Trimming took 5 bases from V and 0 from J, leaving 20 bases between them. The CDR3 contains 17 residues.

The chain carries TRBV6-5 and TRBJ1-3; tentative D call: TRBD1 (5 bases). From germline, CDR1 is MNHEY and CDR2 SVGAGI. Trimming took 0 bases from V and 9 from J, leaving 9 bases between them. The CDR3 is made up of 13 amino acids. CDR3 in DNA: TGTGCCAGCAGTTACTCTGCCGGGGCCACCATATATTTT. Translated, it gives CASSYSAGATIYF.

The chain joins TRBV7-9 to TRBJ1-3; the D is unclear. Germline CDR1 reads SEHNR; CDR2 reads FQNEAQ (reference sequence). Trimming took 5 bases from V and 7 from J, leaving 18 bases between them. The CDR3 extends over 15 amino acids. Here the CDR3 reads CASSQALRRWNTIYF. The CDR3 region has the DNA TGTGCCAGCAGCCAGGCCCTTAGGCGATGGAACACCATATATTTT.

The chain recombines TRBV9 with TRBJ2-1; the D gene is possibly TRBD2 (7 bases). CDR3 length equals 12 residues. The germline gives CDR1 SGDLS, CDR2 YYNGEE. The germline V and J ends were trimmed by 4 bases and 12 bases, with 14 bases remaining between them. The DNA for the CDR3 is TGTGCCAGCAGCCCCGGGGGGCCGCGGCAGTTCTTC. Its protein is CASSPGGPRQFF.